The TCR beta chain described here comes from a study of long-term antiretroviral therapy in people with HIV. Version v3.0 of the immunoSEQ assay was performed at survey level. Using immunoSEQ multiplex PCR, the repertoire was profiled, and TCRdb retains in-frame clones only, with some absent. Here the sample spans 30,000 to 35,000 clones, 80% to 90% being singletons. Held in samples before DNA extraction were about 0.85-11 million cryopreserved PBMC. The CDR3 loop spans 15 amino acids. Trimming stripped 4 bases from V and 2 bases from J, with 12 bases between. Germline lookup yields CDR1 SGHTA and CDR2 FQGNSA.

This chain uses TRBV7-2 with TRBJ2-1; perhaps TRBD1 as D (5 bases). This specimen was unsorted PBMCs, taken 0.8 years before starting antiretroviral therapy. The source is a man aged 18 to 30 with HIV. The chain's CDR3 is CASSWGQGPYNEQFF. CDR3 sequence (DNA): TGTGCCAGCAGCTGGGGCCAGGGTCCCTACAATGAGCAGTTCTTC.